This T cell receptor (beta chain) comes out of a study of cytomegalovirus exposure and HLA in healthy donors. The PCR was carried out with 60 Vbeta primers and 13 Jbeta primers. Assay used: immunoSEQ multiplex PCR; TCRdb lists only in-frame clones, some missing. The repertoire includes 150,000 to 200,000 clones, about 70% of them detected once, and approximately 3% sits in the top ten. V lost 3 bases and J 6 bases, leaving 21 bases between the germline ends. The CDR3 has 16 amino acids. CDR1 and CDR2 (germline): MDHEN, SYDVKM. The gene calls are TRBV28 and TRBJ2-7, with TRBD2 as a possible D gene (7 bases). The origin of this receptor is a male donor in good health and CMV-seronegative. Sequenced sample: PBMCs. The CDR3 spells CASSFPRGGGVSEQYF. The CDR3 DNA sequence: TGTGCCAGCAGTTTCCCCCGAGGGGGAGGGGTCTCCGAGCAGTACTTC. Together with reference TRBV28 and TRBJ2-7, the CDR3 gives the full variable domain: DVKVTQSSRYLVKRTGEKVFLECVQDMDHENMFWYRQDPGLGLRLIYFSYDVKMKEKGDIPEGYSVSREKKERFSLILESASTNQTSMYLCASSFPRGGGVSEQYFGPGTRLTVT.